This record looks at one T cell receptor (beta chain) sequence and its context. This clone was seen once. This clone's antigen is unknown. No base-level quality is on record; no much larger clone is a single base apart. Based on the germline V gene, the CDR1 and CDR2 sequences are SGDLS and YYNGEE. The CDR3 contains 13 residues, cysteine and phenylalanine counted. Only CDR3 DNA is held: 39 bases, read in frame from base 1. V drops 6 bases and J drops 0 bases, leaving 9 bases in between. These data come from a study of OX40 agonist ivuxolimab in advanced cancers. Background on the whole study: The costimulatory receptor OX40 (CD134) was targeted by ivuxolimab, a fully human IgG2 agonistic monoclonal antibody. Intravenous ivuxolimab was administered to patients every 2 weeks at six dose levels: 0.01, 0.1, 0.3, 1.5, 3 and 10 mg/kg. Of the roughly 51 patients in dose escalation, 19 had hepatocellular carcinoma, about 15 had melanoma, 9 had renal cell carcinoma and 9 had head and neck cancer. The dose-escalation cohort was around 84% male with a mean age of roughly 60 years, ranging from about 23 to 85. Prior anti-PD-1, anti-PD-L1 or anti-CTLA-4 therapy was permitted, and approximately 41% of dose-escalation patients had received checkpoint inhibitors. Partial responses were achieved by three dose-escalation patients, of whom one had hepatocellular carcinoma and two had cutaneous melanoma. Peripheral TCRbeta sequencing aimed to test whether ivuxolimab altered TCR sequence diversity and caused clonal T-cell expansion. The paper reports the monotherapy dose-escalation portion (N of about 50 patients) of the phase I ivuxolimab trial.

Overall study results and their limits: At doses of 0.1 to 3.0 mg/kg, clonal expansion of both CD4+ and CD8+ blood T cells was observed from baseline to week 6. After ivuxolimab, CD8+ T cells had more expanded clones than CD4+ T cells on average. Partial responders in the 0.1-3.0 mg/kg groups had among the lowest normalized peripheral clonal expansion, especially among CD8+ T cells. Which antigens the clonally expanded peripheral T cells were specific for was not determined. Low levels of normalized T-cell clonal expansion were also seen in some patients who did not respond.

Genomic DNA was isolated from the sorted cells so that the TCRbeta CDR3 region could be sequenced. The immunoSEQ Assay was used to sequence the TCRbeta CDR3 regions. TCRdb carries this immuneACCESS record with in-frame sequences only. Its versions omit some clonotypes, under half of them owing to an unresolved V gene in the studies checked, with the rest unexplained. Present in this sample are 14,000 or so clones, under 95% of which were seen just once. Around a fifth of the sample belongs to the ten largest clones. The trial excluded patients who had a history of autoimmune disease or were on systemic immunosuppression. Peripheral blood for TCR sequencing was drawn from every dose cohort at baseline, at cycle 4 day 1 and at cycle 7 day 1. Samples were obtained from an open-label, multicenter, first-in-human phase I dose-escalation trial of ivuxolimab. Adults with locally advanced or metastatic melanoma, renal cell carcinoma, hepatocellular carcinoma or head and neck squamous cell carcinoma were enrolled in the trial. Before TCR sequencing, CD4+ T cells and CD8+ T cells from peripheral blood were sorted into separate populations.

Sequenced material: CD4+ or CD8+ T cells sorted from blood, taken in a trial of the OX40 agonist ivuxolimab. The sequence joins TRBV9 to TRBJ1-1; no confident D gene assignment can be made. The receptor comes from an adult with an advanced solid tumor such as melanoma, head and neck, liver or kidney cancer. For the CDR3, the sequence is CASTQLMNTEAFF. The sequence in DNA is TGTGCCAGCACCCAATTAATGAACACTGAAGCTTTCTTT. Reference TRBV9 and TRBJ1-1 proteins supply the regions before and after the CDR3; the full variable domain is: DSGVTQTPKHLITATGQRVTLRCSPRSGDLSVYWYQQSLDQGLQFLIQYYNGEERAKGNILERFSAQQFPDLHSELNLSSLELGDSALYFCASTQLMNTEAFFGQGTRLTVV.